The 2 T cell receptor beta chains given below trace back to one sample, sequenced in a study of CD8+ T cells in alopecia areata. The authors extracted RNA and reverse transcribed it into cDNA as the sequencing template. Sequencing was performed with immunoSEQ multiplex PCR; in TCRdb, only in-frame clones are kept and a portion is missing. The table shows 220,000 or so clones, with 57% occurring only once. The sample in question was CD4+ T cells sorted from blood, obtained at week 0. The receptors come from a human donor with alopecia areata.

The chain combines TRBV10-3 with TRBJ2-2; D perhaps matches TRBD2 (6 bases). CDR1 and CDR2 (germline): ENHRY, SYGVKD. CDR3 length: 14 residues. Trimming shortened V by 4 bases and J by 0 bases, and 6 bases separated the two germline ends. The CDR3 sequence is CAISGLANTGELFF. CDR3 bases: TGTGCCATCAGTGGACTAGCGAACACCGGGGAGCTGTTTTTT.

The chain couples TRBV7-9 to TRBJ2-2, with 9 nucleotides matching TRBD2. Per the germline V gene, CDR1 is SEHNR and CDR2 is FQNEAQ (reference sequence). This CDR3 is built from 17 residues. V lost 0 bases to trimming and J lost 1 base; unmatched junction nucleotides: 3. CDR3 coding DNA: TGTGCCAGCAGCTTAGCGACTAGCGGACAGAACACCGGGGAGCTGTTTTTT. It is translated as CASSLATSGQNTGELFF.